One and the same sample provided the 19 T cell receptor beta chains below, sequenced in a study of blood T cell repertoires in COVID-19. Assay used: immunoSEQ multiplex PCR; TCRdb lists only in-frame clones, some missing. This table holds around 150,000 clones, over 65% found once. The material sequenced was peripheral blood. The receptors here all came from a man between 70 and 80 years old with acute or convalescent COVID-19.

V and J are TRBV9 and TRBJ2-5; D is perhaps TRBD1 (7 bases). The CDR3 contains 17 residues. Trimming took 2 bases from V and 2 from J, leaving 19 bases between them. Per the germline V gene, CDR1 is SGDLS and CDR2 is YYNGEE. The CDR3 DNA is TGTGCCAGCAGCGTGGGGGCCCAGGGGGGAAGGCAAGAGACCCAGTACTTC. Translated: CASSVGAQGGRQETQYF.

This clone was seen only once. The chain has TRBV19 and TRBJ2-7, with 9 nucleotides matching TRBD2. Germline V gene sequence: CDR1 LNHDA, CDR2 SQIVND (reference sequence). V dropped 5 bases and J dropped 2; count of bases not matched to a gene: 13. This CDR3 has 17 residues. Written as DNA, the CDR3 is TGTGCCAGTAGTCCCCGGGGTAGCGGGAGTTTGCCCTACGAGCAGTACTTC. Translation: CASSPRGSGSLPYEQYF.

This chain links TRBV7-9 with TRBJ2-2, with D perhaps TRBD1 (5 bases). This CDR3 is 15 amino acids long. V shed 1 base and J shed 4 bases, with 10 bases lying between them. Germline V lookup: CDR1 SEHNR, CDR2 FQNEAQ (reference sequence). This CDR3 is CASSLDRTFTGELFF. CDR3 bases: TGTGCCAGCAGCTTAGACAGGACCTTCACCGGGGAGCTGTTTTTT.

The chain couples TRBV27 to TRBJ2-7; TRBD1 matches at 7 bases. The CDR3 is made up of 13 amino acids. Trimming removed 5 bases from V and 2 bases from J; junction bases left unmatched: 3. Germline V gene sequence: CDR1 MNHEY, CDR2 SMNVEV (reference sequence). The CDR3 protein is CASSLGTAYEQYF. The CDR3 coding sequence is TGTGCCAGCAGTCTAGGGACAGCCTACGAGCAGTACTTC.

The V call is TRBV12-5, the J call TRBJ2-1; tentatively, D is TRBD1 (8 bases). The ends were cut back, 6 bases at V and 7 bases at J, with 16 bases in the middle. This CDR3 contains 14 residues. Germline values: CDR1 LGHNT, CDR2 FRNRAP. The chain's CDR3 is CASGTGQGGNEQFF. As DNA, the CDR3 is TGTGCTAGTGGGACCGGACAGGGAGGGAATGAGCAGTTCTTC.

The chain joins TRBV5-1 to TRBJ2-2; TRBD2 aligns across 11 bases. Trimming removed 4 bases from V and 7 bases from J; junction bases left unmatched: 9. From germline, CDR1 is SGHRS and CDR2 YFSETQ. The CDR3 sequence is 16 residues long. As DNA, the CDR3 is TGCGCCAGCAGCGTGGCTAGCGGGGGGTCCGACGGGGAGCTGTTTTTT. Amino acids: CASSVASGGSDGELFF.

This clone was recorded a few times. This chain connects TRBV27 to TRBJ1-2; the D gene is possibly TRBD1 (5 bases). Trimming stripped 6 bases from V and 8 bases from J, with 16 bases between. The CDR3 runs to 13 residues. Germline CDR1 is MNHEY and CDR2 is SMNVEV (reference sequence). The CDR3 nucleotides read TGTGCCAGCAGCCCGGGGGGAACGAAAGGCTACACCTTC. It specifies CASSPGGTKGYTF.

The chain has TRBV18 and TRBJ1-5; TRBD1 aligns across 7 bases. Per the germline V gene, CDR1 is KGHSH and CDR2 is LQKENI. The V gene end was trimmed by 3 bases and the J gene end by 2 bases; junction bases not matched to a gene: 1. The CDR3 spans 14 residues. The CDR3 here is CASSPGTGNQPQHF. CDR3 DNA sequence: TGTGCCAGCTCACCGGGGACAGGCAATCAGCCCCAGCATTTT.

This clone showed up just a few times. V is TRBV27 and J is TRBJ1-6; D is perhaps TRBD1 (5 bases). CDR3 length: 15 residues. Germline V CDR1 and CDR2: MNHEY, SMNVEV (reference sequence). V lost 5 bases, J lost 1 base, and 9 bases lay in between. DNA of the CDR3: TGTGCCAGCAGTCCCCGGGGGTCCTATAATTCACCCCTCCACTTT. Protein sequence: CASSPRGSYNSPLHF.

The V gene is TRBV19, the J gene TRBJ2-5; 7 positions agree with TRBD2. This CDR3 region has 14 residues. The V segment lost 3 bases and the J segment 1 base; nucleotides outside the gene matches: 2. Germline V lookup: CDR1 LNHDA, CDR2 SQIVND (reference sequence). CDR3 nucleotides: TGTGCCAGTAGTATGGGGGGGGTCCAAGAGACCCAGTACTTC. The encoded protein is CASSMGGVQETQYF.

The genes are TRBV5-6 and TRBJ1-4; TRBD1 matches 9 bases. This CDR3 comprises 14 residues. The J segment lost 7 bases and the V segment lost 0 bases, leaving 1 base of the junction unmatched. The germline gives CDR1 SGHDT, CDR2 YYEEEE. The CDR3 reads CASSLVDRGEKLFF. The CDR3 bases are TGTGCCAGCAGCTTGGTGGACAGGGGTGAAAAACTGTTTTTT.

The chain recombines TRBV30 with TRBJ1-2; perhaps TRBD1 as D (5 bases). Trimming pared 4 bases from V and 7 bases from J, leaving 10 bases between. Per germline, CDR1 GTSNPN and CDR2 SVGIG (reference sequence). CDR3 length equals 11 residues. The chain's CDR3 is CAWKQGIGYTF. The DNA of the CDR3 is TGTGCCTGGAAGCAGGGCATTGGCTACACCTTC.

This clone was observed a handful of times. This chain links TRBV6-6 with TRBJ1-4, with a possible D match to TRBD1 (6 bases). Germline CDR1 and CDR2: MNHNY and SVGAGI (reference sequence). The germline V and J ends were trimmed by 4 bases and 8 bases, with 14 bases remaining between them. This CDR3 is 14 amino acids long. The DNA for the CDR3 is TGTGCCAGCAGTTGGGAGGGGAGGGGGGAAAAACTGTTTTTT. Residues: CASSWEGRGEKLFF.

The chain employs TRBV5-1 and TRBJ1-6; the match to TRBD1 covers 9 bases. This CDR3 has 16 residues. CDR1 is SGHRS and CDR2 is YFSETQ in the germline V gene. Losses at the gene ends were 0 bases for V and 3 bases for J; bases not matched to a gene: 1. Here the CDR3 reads CASSLGQGVYNSPLHF. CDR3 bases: TGCGCCAGCAGCTTGGGACAGGGGGTCTATAATTCACCCCTCCACTTT.

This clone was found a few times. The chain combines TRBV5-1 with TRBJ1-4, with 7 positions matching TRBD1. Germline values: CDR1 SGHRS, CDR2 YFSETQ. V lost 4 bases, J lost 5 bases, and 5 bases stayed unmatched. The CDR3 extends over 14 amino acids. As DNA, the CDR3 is TGCGCCAGCAGCACCGGGACAGTGAATGAAAAACTGTTTTTT. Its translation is CASSTGTVNEKLFF.

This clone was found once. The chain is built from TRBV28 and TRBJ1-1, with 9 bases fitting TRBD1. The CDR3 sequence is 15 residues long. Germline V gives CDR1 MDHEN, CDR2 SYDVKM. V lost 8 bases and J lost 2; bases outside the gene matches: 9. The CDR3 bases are TGTGCCAGCCAACAGGGGGCCGTGGGAAACACTGAAGCTTTCTTT. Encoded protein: CASQQGAVGNTEAFF.

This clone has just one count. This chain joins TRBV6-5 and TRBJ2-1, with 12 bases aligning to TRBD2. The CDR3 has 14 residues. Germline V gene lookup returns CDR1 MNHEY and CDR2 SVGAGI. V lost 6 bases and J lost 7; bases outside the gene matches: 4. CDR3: CASSRLAGANEQFF. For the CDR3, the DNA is TGTGCCAGCAGCCGACTAGCGGGAGCTAATGAGCAGTTCTTC.

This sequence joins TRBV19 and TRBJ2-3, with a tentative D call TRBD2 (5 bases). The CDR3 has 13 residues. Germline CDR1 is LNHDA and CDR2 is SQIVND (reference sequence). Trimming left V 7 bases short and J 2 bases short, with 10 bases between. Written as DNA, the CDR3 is TGTGCCAGTACCTCGGGGTCCACAGATACGCAGTATTTT. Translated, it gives CASTSGSTDTQYF.

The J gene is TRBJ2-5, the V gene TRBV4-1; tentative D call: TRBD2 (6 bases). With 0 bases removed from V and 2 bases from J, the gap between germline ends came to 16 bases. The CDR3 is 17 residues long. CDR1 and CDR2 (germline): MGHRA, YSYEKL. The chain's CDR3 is CASSQEGRLGRQETQYF. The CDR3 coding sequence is TGCGCCAGCAGCCAAGAAGGCCGCTTGGGGAGGCAAGAGACCCAGTACTTC.